Below are 6 T cell receptor beta chains sequenced from a single sample in a study of shared clonotypes between healthy human individuals. Profiled with immunoSEQ multiplex PCR; TCRdb holds only in-frame clones, not every one. The repertoire holds about 680,000 clones, around four fifths seen once, with about 1.8% in the top ten. The material sequenced was memory CD4+ T cells sorted from blood. Noted subset: CD45RA-negative fraction. The origin of the receptors is a woman aged 25-40 years in good health.

This chain connects TRBV28 to TRBJ2-7, with 7 bases aligning to TRBD1. The CDR3 is made up of 15 amino acids. CDR1 is MDHEN and CDR2 is SYDVKM in the germline V gene. V gave up 4 bases and J gave up 0 bases; unmatched junction bases: 6. The CDR3 is CASSYGRGFSYEQYF. CDR3 sequence (DNA): TGTGCCAGCAGTTATGGCAGGGGGTTCTCCTACGAGCAGTACTTC.

CDR3 nucleotides: TGTGCCAGCAGCTTTCTGGGGGGGCCAGATACGCAGTATTTT. It translates to CASSFLGGPDTQYF. V and J are TRBV7-3 and TRBJ2-3, with D maybe TRBD2 (7 bases). The CDR3 has 14 amino acids. V lost 3 bases to trimming and J lost 4 bases, with 11 bases between them. CDR1 is SGHTA, CDR2 FQGTGA, per germline.

The chain uses TRBV15 and TRBJ1-2; a weak D match, TRBD1 (6 bases). The CDR3 runs 13 residues. V lost 4 bases and J 3 bases, leaving 9 bases between the germline ends. Germline V lookup: CDR1 LNHNV, CDR2 YYDKDF (reference sequence). DNA for the CDR3: TGTGCCACCAGCACTACAGGGTACTATGGCTACACCTTC. This sequence encodes CATSTTGYYGYTF.

CDR3 nucleotides: TGCGCCAGCAGCGAGGGGGTCAGCTCCTACAATGAGCAGTTCTTC. It codes for CASSEGVSSYNEQFF. The J gene is TRBJ2-1, the V gene TRBV5-1; D might be TRBD1 (6 bases). Per the germline V gene, CDR1 is SGHRS and CDR2 is YFSETQ. V gave up 4 bases and J gave up 0 bases, with 11 bases separating them. CDR3 length equals 15 residues.

The DNA for the CDR3 is TGTGCCACCAGCAGAGTTAGGGTTGGAGATACGCAGTATTTT. Amino acids: CATSRVRVGDTQYF. The chain uses TRBV15 and TRBJ2-3; unclear D gene. Trimming removed 1 base at V and 5 bases at J, with 10 bases between. CDR1 LNHNV and CDR2 YYDKDF come from the germline V gene (reference sequence). The CDR3 is 14 residues long.

This clone was observed once. The V gene is TRBV2, the J gene TRBJ2-5, with no clear D. With the DNA end fitting TRBJ2-7 better, the J assignment may be wrong. This CDR3 has 18 residues. Germline CDR1 and CDR2: SNHLY and FYNNEI. The CDR3 loop is CASSPGPSSPFASYEQYF. The CDR3 DNA follows: TGTGCCAGCAGTCCGGGCCCCTCATCCCCATTCGCCTCCTACGAGCAGTACTTC.